This T cell receptor (beta chain) was retrieved from a study of blood T cell repertoires in COVID-19 (dated by TCRdb to 2020 to 2021). Looking at the study overall: The collaborator samples originated in the United States, Italy and Spain and spanned the acute and convalescent phases of COVID-19. The repertoires were released in a freely available public database intended as a resource for research on the immune response to SARS-CoV-2. Samples were obtained from the ongoing ImmuneRACE study (first 160 participants) and from about 1,300 subjects provided by 6 global collaborators. The material from the prospective study consisted of cDNA or gDNA derived from T cells, B-cell-depleted T cells, or PBMCs. Deeply sampled blood TCRbeta repertoires from subjects exposed to, actively infected with, or recovered from COVID-19 were included in the dataset. Nearly every sample came with metadata listing a de-identified subject ID, COVID-19 status, age in years and sex. Where available, HLA class I and class II types were obtained from metadata supplied by the sample provider rather than from assay-based typing.

The CDR3 spans 15 residues, from the cysteine through the phenylalanine. The read is trimmed to its CDR3 DNA, 45 bases read in frame from base 1. From the germline V gene (reference sequence), CDR1 is LNHDA and CDR2 is SQIVND. V and J lose 9 bases and 0 bases, and a span of 14 bases separates them. Whole blood was collected in K2EDTA tubes by collaborating institutions according to the institutions' own protocols. For TCRbeta analysis, collaborators shipped samples in one of three forms: frozen whole blood, isolated PBMCs, or DNA extracted from either of those sample types. To note about this clone: Which antigen it targets is not known. There are no base qualities to consult, and no much larger clone falls within one base.

Study-wide conclusions, independent of this receptor: Clinical and demographic metadata were provided uncurated, with the amount varying by source and participant.

TCRbeta CDR3 regions were amplified from genomic DNA using the immunoSEQ Assay, a bias-controlled multiplex PCR. On the authors' methods: The number of nucleated cells in each sample was estimated from the amplification of reference gene primers within the assay. To quantify the absolute abundance of each unique TCRbeta CDR3 rearrangement, sequence reads were collapsed and filtered. For each sample, productive Simpson clonality was calculated as the square root of Simpson's diversity index over productive rearrangements. TCRdb's version of the immuneACCESS table is confined to in-frame rearrangements and falls short of the full clone set. An unresolved V gene accounts for under half of the shortfall where checked; the remainder is of unknown origin. V, J and clone size are taken as reported in that table, and D and trimming were inferred from the DNA itself. The sample profile shows 120,000 or so clones; about 90% of them were found once. In total, the top ten clones hold 30% of the sample.

The sequence joins TRBV19 to TRBJ2-2; the best D guess is TRBD1, with 6 bases matching. This clonotype was obtained from a woman in her seventies with acute or convalescent COVID-19. The sequencing input was peripheral blood. This receptor has the CDR3 CASQQGVANTGELFF. In nucleotides, the sequence is TGTGCCAGCCAACAGGGAGTCGCGAACACCGGGGAGCTGTTTTTT.